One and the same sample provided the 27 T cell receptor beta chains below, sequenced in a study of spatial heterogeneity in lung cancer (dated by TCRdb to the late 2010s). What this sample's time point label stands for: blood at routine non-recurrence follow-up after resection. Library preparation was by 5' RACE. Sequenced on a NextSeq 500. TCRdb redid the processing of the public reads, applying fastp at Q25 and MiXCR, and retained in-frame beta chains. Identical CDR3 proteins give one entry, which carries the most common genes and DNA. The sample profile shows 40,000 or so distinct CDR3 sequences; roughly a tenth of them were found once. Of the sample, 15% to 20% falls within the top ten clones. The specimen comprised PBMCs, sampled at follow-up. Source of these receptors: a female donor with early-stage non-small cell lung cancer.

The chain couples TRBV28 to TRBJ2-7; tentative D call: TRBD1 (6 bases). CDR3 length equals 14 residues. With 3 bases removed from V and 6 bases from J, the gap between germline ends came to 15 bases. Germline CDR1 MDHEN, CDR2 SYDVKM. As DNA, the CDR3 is TGTGCCAGCAGTTTTGTTCTACAGGGTCCCGAGCAGTACTTC. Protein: CASSFVLQGPEQYF.

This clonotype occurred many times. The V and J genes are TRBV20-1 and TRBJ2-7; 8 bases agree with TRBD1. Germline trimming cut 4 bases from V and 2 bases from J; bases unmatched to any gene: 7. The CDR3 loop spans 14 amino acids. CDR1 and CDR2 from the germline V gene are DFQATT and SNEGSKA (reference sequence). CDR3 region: CSATDRVKPYEQYF. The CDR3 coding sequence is TGCAGTGCTACGGACAGGGTGAAACCCTACGAGCAGTACTTC.

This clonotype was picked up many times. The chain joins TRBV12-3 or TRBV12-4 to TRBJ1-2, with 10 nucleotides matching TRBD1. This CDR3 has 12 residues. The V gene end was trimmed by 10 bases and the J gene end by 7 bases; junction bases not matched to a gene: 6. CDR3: CATTWTGGGYTF. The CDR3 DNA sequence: TGTGCCACCACTTGGACAGGGGGTGGCTACACCTTC.

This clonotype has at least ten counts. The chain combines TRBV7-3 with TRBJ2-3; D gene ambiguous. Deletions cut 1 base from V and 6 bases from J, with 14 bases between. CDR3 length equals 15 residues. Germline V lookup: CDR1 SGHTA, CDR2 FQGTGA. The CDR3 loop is CASSLNGQRWDTQYF. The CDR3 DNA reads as TGTGCCAGCAGCTTAAACGGCCAACGATGGGATACGCAGTATTTT.

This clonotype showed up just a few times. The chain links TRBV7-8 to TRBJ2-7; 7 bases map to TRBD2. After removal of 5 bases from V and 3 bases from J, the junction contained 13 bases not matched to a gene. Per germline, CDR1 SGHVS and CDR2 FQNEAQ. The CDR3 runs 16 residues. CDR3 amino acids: CASSPGAASGNYEQYF. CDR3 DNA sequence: TGTGCCAGCAGCCCGGGTGCGGCTAGCGGAAACTACGAGCAGTACTTC.

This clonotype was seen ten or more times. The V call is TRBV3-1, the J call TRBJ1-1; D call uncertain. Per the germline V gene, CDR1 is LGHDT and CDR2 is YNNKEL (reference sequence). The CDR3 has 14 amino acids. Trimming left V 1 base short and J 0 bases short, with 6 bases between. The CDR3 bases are TGTGCCAGCAGCCAAGGGAATTTGAACACTGAAGCTTTCTTT. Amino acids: CASSQGNLNTEAFF.

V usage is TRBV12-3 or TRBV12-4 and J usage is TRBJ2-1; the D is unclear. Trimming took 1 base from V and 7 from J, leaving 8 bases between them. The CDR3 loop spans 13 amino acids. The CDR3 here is CASSLGSRNEQFF. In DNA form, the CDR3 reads TGTGCCAGCAGTTTAGGATCGCGGAATGAGCAGTTCTTC.

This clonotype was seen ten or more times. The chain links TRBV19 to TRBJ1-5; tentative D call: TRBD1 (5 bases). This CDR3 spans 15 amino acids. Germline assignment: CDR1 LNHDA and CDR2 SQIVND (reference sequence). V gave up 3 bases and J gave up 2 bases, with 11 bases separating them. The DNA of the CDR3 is TGTGCCAGTAGTATGTCCAGGGAGGGCAATCAGCCCCAGCATTTT. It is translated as CASSMSREGNQPQHF.

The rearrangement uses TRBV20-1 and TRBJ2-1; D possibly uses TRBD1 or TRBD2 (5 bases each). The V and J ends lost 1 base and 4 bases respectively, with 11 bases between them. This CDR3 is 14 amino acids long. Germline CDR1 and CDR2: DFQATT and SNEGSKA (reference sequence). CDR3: CSARALGVYNEQFF. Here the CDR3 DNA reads TGCAGTGCTAGAGCCCTGGGGGTGTACAATGAGCAGTTCTTC.

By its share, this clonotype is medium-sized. CDR3 coding DNA: TGTGCCAGCAGCCGCCCGCAGTCCTACAATGAGCAGTTCTTC. Protein product: CASSRPQSYNEQFF. The V and J genes are TRBV7-2 and TRBJ2-1, with D uncertain. Germline V gene data show CDR1 as SGHTA and CDR2 as FQGNSA. Trimming took 5 bases from V and 1 from J, leaving 9 bases between them. CDR3 length: 14 residues.

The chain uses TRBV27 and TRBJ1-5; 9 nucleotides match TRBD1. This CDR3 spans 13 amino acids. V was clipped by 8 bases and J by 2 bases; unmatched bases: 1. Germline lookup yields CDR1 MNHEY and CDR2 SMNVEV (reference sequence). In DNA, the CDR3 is TGTGCCAGCCGGACAGGGGGCAATCAGCCCCAGCATTTT. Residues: CASRTGGNQPQHF.

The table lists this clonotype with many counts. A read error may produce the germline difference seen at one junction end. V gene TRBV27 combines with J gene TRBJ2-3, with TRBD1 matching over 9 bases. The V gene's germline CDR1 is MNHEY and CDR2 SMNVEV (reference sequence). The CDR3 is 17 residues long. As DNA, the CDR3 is TGTGCCAGCAGTTCCCGTCCCGGGACAGGGAGCACAGCTACGCAGTATTTT. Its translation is CASSSRPGTGSTATQYF.

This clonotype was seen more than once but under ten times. DNA for the CDR3: TGTGCCAGCGCCAGCACTGAAGCTTTCTTT. The encoded protein is CASASTEAFF. V gene TRBV5-8 combines with J gene TRBJ1-1; D not certain. The CDR3 runs 10 residues. Germline-derived CDR1 and CDR2 are SGHTS and YDEGEE. V lost 7 bases, J lost 4 bases, and 5 bases lay in between.

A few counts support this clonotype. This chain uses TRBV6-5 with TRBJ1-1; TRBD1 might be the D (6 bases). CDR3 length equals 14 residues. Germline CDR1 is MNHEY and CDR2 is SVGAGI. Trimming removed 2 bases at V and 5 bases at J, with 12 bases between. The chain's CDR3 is CASSYVGGGTEAFF. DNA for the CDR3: TGTGCCAGCAGTTACGTAGGGGGTGGTACTGAAGCTTTCTTT.

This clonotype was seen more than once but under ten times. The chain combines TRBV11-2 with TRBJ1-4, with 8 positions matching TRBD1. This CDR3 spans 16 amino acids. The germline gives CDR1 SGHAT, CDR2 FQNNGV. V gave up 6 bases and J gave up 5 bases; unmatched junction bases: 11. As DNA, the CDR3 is TGTGCCAGCAGTTGGACAGGGCCGGGATTGAATGAAAAACTGTTTTTT. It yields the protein CASSWTGPGLNEKLFF.

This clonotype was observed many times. In DNA, the CDR3 is TGCAGCGTTCGGGACTACGGCTACGAGCAGTACTTC. This gives the protein CSVRDYGYEQYF. V and J are TRBV29-1 and TRBJ2-7; the match to TRBD2 covers 7 bases. The CDR3 totals 12 residues. Unmatched junction bases numbered 4, after V lost 5 bases and J lost 3 bases. The germline gives CDR1 SQVTM, CDR2 ANQGSEA.

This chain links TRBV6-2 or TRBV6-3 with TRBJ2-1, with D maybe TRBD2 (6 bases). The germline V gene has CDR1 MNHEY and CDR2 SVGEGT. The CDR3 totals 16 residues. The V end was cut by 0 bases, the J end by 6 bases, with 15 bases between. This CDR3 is CASSYSYGRGTNEQFF. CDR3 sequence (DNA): TGTGCCAGCAGTTACTCGTACGGGAGAGGGACCAATGAGCAGTTCTTC.

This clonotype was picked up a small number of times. The CDR3 sequence is CASSTKVGPGLIYEQYF. CDR3 in DNA: TGTGCCAGCAGCACAAAAGTGGGGCCGGGGTTGATCTACGAGCAGTACTTC. The chain is built from TRBV21-1 and TRBJ2-7; the D call of TRBD1 is as the table states it, not checked on the DNA. TRBV21-1 is a pseudogene segment. CDR3 size: 17 residues.

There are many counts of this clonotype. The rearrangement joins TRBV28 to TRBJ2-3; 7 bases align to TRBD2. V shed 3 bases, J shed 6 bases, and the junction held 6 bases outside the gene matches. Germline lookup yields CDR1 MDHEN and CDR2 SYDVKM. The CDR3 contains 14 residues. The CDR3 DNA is TGTGCCAGCAGTTTTGGGGGGGGTCATGATACGCAGTATTTT. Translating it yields CASSFGGGHDTQYF.

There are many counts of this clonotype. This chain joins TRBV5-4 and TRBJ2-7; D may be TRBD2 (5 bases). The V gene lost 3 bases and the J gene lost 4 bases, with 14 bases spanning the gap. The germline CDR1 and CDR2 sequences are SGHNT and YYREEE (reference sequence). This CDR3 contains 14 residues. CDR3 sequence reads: CASSWRPRTYEQYF. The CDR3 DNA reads TGTGCCAGCAGCTGGAGGCCCAGGACGTACGAGCAGTACTTC.

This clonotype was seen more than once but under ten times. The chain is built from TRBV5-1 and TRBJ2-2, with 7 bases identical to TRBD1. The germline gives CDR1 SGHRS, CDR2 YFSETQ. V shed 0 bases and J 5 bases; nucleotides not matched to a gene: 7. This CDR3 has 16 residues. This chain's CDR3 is CASSLETGRSTGELFF. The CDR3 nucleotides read TGCGCCAGCAGCTTGGAGACAGGGCGTAGTACCGGGGAGCTGTTTTTT.

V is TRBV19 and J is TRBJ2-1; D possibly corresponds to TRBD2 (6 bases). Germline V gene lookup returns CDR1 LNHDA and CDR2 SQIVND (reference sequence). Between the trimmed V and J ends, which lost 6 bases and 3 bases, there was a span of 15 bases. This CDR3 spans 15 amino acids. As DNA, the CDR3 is TGTGCCAGTAGCCCACTGGGGGGACTCTACAATGAGCAGTTCTTC. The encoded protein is CASSPLGGLYNEQFF.

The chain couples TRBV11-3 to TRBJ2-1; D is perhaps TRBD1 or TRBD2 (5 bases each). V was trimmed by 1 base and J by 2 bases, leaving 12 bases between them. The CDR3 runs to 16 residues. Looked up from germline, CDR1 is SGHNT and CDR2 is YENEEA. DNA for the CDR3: TGTGCCAGCAGCTTAGGCGTACGGGGCGCCTACAATGAGCAGTTCTTC. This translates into CASSLGVRGAYNEQFF. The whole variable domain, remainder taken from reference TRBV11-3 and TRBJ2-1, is EAGVVQSPRYKIIEKKQPVAFWCNPISGHNTLYWYLQNLGQGPELLIRYENEEAVDDSQLPKDRFSAERLKGVDSTLKIQPAELGDSAVYLCASSLGVRGAYNEQFFGPGTRLTVL.

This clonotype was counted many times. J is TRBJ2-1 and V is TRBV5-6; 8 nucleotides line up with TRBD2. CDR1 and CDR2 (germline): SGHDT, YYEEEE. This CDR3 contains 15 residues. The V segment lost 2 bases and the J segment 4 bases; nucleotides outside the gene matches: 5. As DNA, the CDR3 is TGTGCCAGCAGCTTAGCGGGGGCGGGTTACAATGAGCAGTTCTTC. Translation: CASSLAGAGYNEQFF.

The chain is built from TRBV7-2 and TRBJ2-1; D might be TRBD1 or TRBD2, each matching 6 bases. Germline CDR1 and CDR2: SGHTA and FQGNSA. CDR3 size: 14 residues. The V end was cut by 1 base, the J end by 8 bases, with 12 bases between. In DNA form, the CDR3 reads TGTGCCAGCAGCTTAGGAAAGGGGGGTTATGAGCAGTTCTTC. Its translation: CASSLGKGGYEQFF.

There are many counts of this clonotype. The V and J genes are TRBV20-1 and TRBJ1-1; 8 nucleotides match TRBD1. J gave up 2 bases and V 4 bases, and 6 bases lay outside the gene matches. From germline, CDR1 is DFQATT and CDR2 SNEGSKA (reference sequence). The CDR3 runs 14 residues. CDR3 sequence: CSAIRDRGNTEAFF. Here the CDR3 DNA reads TGCAGTGCTATCAGAGACAGGGGCAACACTGAAGCTTTCTTT.

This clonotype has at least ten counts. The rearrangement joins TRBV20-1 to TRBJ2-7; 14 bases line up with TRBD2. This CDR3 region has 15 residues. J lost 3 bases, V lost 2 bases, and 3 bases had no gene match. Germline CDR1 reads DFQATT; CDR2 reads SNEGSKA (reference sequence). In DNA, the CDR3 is TGCAGTGCTAGACCGGGACTAGCGGGGGACTACGAGCAGTACTTC. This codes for CSARPGLAGDYEQYF.